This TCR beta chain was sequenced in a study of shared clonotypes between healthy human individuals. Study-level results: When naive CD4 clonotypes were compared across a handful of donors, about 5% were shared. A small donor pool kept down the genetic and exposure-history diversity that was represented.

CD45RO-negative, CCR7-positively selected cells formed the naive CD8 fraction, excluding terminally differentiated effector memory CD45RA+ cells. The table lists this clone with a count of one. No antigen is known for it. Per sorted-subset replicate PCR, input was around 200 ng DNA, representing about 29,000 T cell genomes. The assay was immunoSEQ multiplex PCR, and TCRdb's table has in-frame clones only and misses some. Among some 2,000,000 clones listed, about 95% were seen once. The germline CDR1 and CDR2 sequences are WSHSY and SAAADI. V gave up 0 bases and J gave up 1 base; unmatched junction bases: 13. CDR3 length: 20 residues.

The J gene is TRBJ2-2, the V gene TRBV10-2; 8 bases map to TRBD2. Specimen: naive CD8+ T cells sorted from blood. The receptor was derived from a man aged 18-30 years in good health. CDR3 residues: CASSESSGGVPPGNTGELFF. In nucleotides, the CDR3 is TGCGCCAGCAGTGAGTCTTCCGGGGGGGTACCCCCGGGGAACACCGGGGAGCTGTTTTTT.